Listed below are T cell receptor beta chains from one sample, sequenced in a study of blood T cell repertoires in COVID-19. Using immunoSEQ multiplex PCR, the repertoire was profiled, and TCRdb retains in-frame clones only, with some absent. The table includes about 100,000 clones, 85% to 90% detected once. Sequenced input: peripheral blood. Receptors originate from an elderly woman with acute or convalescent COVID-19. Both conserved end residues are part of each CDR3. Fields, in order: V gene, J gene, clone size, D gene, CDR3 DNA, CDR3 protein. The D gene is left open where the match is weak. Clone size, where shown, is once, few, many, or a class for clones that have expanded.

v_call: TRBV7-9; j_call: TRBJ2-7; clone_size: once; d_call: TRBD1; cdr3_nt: TGTGCCAGCAGCCCCCGGGACAGATACGAGCAGTACTTC; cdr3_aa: CASSPRDRYEQYF
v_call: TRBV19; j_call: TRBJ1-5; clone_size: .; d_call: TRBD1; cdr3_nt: TGTGCCAGTAGTCGGACAGGGACTAGCAATCAGCCCCAGCATTTT; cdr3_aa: CASSRTGTSNQPQHF
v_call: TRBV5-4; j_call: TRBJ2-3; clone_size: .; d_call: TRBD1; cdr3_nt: TGTGCCAGCAGCTTGGCGGGACAGGGAACAGATACGCAGTATTTT; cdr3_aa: CASSLAGQGTDTQYF
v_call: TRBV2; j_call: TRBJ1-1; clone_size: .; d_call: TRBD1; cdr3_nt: TGTGCCAGCAGTACGGGACAGGGGGCGTTGATTTTAGTCGCTGAAGCTTTCTTT; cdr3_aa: CASSTGQGALILVAEAFF
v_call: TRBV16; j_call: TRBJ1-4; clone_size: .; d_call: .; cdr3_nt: TGTGCCAGCAGCCAATCGCCGGGACAACGTAATGAAAAACTGTTTTTT; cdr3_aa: CASSQSPGQRNEKLFF
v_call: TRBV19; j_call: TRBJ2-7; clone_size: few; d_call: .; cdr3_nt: TGTGCCAGTAGTATGCTCGGCGAGCAGTACTTC; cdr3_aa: CASSMLGEQYF
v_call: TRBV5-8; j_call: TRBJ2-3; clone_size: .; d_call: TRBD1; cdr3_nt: TGTGCCAGCAGCATACAGGGGCTCGATACGCAGTATTTT; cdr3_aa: CASSIQGLDTQYF
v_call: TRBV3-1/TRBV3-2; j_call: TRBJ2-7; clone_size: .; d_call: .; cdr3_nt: TGTGCCAGCAGCCGGACGGGGGAGCAGTACTTC; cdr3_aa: CASSRTGEQYF
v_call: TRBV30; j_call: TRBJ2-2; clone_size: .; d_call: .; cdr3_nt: TGTGCCTGGAGTGTGGAGGCTAACACCGGGGAGCTGTTTTTT; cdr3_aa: CAWSVEANTGELFF
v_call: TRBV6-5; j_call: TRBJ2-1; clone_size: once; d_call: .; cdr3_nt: TGTGCCAGCAGTTACTCGGCGGGCTCCTACAATGAGCAGTTCTTC; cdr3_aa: CASSYSAGSYNEQFF